The 6 T cell receptor beta chains listed next were all sequenced from one sample in a study of graft-versus-host responses after intestinal transplantation. Using immunoSEQ multiplex PCR, the repertoire was profiled, and TCRdb retains in-frame clones only, with some absent. The table includes 8,000 to 8,500 clones, 93% detected once. Specimen: PBMCs, collected 11 days after intestinal transplantation. These receptor sequences come from a human patient who received an intestinal transplant, so some T cells may come from the graft donor.

V usage is TRBV9 and J usage is TRBJ2-7, with D hard to call. V was clipped by 0 bases and J by 6 bases, with 10 bases between them. The length of the CDR3 is 13 residues. Germline CDR1 and CDR2: SGDLS and YYNGEE. Here the CDR3 DNA reads TGTGCCAGCAGCGTAGTCCTCGGTGGCGAGCAGTACTTC. It specifies CASSVVLGGEQYF.

This chain links TRBV7-8 with TRBJ2-5, with a tentative D call TRBD1 (6 bases). V was cut by 3 bases and J by 2 bases, with 13 bases left in between. Germline values: CDR1 SGHVS, CDR2 FQNEAQ. The CDR3 is 15 residues long. CDR3 region: CASSFNRGYQETQYF. The CDR3 region has the DNA TGTGCCAGCAGCTTCAATAGGGGGTATCAAGAGACCCAGTACTTC.

The gene calls are TRBV13 and TRBJ2-7, with unresolved D. Trimming stripped 5 bases from V and 2 bases from J, with 16 bases between. Germline-derived CDR1 and CDR2 are PRHDT and FYEKMQ (reference sequence). CDR3 length equals 15 residues. The CDR3 region has the DNA TGTGCCAGCAGCGCGGCCCCTCCCACTCCCTACGAGCAGTACTTC. It yields the protein CASSAAPPTPYEQYF.

The chain links TRBV7-6 to TRBJ1-1; D is unclear. The CDR3 is 15 residues long. V was clipped by 5 bases and J by 8 bases, with 21 bases between them. CDR1 and CDR2 from the germline V gene are SGHVS and FNYEAQ. CDR3 sequence reads: CASSLATDSGLEAFF. CDR3 sequence (DNA): TGTGCCAGCAGCCTTGCGACGGACTCTGGCTTGGAAGCTTTCTTT.

This chain uses TRBV19 with TRBJ2-1, with 8 bases that match TRBD1. The germline V gene has CDR1 LNHDA and CDR2 SQIVND (reference sequence). Trimming took 3 bases from V and 1 from J; bases not matched to a gene: 2. This CDR3 has 15 residues. CDR3: CASSITGGSYNEQFF. CDR3 nucleotide sequence: TGTGCCAGTAGTATTACAGGGGGGTCCTACAATGAGCAGTTCTTC.

The chain employs TRBV6-6 and TRBJ1-2, with a possible D match to TRBD1 (5 bases). This CDR3 is 14 amino acids long. From germline, CDR1 is MNHNY and CDR2 SVGAGI (reference sequence). Trimming left V 0 bases short and J 8 bases short, with 13 bases between. CDR3 DNA sequence: TGTGCCAGCAGTTACTCTTCCAGGGATGACGGCTACACCTTC. Amino acids: CASSYSSRDDGYTF.